Each of the 21 T cell receptor beta chains below was sequenced from the same sample in a study of blood T cell repertoires in COVID-19. Clones were sequenced by immunoSEQ multiplex PCR, and TCRdb holds only the in-frame ones, with some missing. This sample yields approximately 300,000 clones, of which about 90% are seen a single time; under 6.5% belongs to the top ten. The sample taken for sequencing was PBMCs or T cells enriched from blood (not recorded which). These receptor sequences come from a woman in her 30s who had recovered from COVID-19.

This chain links TRBV30 with TRBJ1-2; D is possibly TRBD1 (5 bases). V lost 1 base and J 3 bases, leaving 6 bases between the germline ends. Germline V gene lookup returns CDR1 GTSNPN and CDR2 SVGIG (reference sequence). The length of the CDR3 is 12 residues. The CDR3 DNA sequence: TGTGCCTGGAGTGGGGACTACTATGGCTACACCTTC. Its protein is CAWSGDYYGYTF.

The J gene is TRBJ1-5, the V gene TRBV30, with a weak D call TRBD1 (6 bases). The CDR3 loop spans 14 amino acids. Trimming took off 1 base at V and 4 bases at J, with 11 bases between the two ends. Germline values: CDR1 GTSNPN, CDR2 SVGIG (reference sequence). In DNA form, the CDR3 reads TGTGCCTGGAGTGAAGGACAGTCGAATCAGCCCCAGCATTTT. This codes for CAWSEGQSNQPQHF.

The CDR3 DNA reads TGTGCCAGCAGCCCCGACATAAAAGAGACCCAGTACTTC. Translating it yields CASSPDIKETQYF. This sequence joins TRBV7-3 and TRBJ2-5; no firm D call. The V and J ends lost 5 bases and 3 bases respectively, with 10 bases between them. Looked up from germline, CDR1 is SGHTA and CDR2 is FQGTGA. The CDR3 is 13 amino acids.

This CDR3 is CASSVQGTTNEKLFF. The CDR3 nucleotides read TGTGCCAGCAGTGTGCAGGGTACAACTAATGAAAAACTGTTTTTT. The chain links TRBV2 to TRBJ1-4; possibly TRBD1 for D (5 bases). V dropped 4 bases and J dropped 0 bases, with 9 bases sitting between them. Germline lookup yields CDR1 SNHLY and CDR2 FYNNEI. This CDR3 comprises 15 residues.

The CDR3 loop reads CASSEQGSGNTIYF. The CDR3 DNA sequence: TGTGCCAGCAGTGAACAGGGGTCGGGAAACACCATATATTTT. This rearrangement joins TRBV6-1 to TRBJ1-3; possible D gene TRBD1, 6 bases. Germline V gene lookup returns CDR1 MNHNS and CDR2 SASEGT. The CDR3 totals 14 residues. The V and J ends lost 2 bases and 4 bases respectively, with 9 bases between them.

This chain uses TRBV7-3 with TRBJ1-1, with D possibly matching TRBD1 (6 bases). Germline-derived CDR1 and CDR2 are SGHTA and FQGTGA. V was trimmed by 5 bases and J by 6 bases, leaving 19 bases between them. This CDR3 spans 15 amino acids. CDR3 sequence (DNA): TGTGCCAGCAGCACCCAGGGGCGGAGTGGCGCTGAAGCTTTCTTT. It is translated as CASSTQGRSGAEAFF. Combining the CDR3 with reference TRBV7-3 and TRBJ1-1 gives the whole variable domain GAGVSQTPSNKVTEKGKYVELRCDPISGHTALYWYRQSLGQGPEFLIYFQGTGAADDSGLPNDRFFAVRPEGSVSTLKIQRTERGDSAVYLCASSTQGRSGAEAFFGQGTRLTVV.

The chain employs TRBV6-4 and TRBJ1-5; no clear D gene. CDR1 and CDR2 from the germline V gene are MRHNA and SNTAGT. This CDR3 is 13 amino acids long. V was clipped by 10 bases and J by 5 bases, with 15 bases between them. The CDR3 sequence is CATARVHDQPQHF. The CDR3 DNA is TGTGCCACCGCACGGGTACATGATCAGCCCCAGCATTTT.

This clone was detected only once. V and J are TRBV3-1 (or the pseudogene TRBV3-2) and TRBJ2-2; 12 nucleotides match TRBD2. The CDR3 totals 17 residues. CDR1 is LGHDT and CDR2 is YNNKEL in the germline V gene (reference sequence). The J segment lost 4 bases and the V segment lost 5 bases, leaving 8 bases of the junction unmatched. As DNA, the CDR3 is TGTGCCAGCAGCAAAACTAGCGGGGGGAGGAGCACCGGGGAGCTGTTTTTT. The encoded protein is CASSKTSGGRSTGELFF.

The chain has TRBV9 and TRBJ1-4; D is unresolved. The CDR3 has 14 residues. V lost 7 bases, J lost 7 bases, and 17 bases lay in between. From germline, CDR1 is SGDLS and CDR2 YYNGEE. The CDR3 protein is CASSNGPTGEKLFF. The CDR3 DNA sequence: TGTGCCAGCTCCAACGGCCCTACGGGTGAAAAACTGTTTTTT.

About this clone itself: At one of its ends the junction is not consistent with the germline gene, which may arise from a read error. The chain has TRBV7-7 and TRBJ2-1, with D possibly TRBD1 on 6 matching bases. CDR1 is SSHAT, CDR2 FNYEAQ, per germline (reference sequence). This CDR3 spans 15 amino acids. The CDR3 DNA follows: TGTGCTAGCAGCTTAGGGCAGGGGAATCACAATGAGCAGTTCTTC. It is translated as CASSLGQGNHNEQFF.

The chain combines TRBV2 with TRBJ2-1; 15 nucleotides match TRBD2. Germline CDR1 SNHLY, CDR2 FYNNEI. Trimming removed 6 bases from V and 6 bases from J; junction bases left unmatched: 3. The CDR3 has 15 amino acids. CDR3 residues: CASSRTSGGANEQFF. CDR3 sequence (DNA): TGTGCCAGCAGCCGGACTAGCGGGGGGGCCAATGAGCAGTTCTTC.

The CDR3, as DNA: TGCGCCAGCAGCCAAGAGGACAGGGCATTCGGGAGTTCACCCCTCCACTTT. Encoded protein: CASSQEDRAFGSSPLHF. The chain carries TRBV4-1 and TRBJ1-6; 8 bases are shared with TRBD1. Losses at the gene ends were 0 bases for V and 9 bases for J; bases not matched to a gene: 10. The CDR3 spans 17 residues. Germline V gene sequence: CDR1 MGHRA, CDR2 YSYEKL.

This clone is a singleton in its sample. The V gene is TRBV5-1, the J gene TRBJ2-5; D gene ambiguous. Deletions cut 0 bases from V and 5 bases from J, with 11 bases between. The CDR3 contains 14 residues. CDR1 is SGHRS and CDR2 is YFSETQ in the germline V gene. The CDR3 nucleotides are TGCGCCAGCAGCTTGGGACTCCCACGGGAGACCCAGTACTTC. Translation: CASSLGLPRETQYF.

CDR3 sequence: CASSLAGQYEQYF. The CDR3 DNA sequence: TGTGCCAGCAGCTTAGCCGGACAGTACGAGCAGTACTTC. The V and J genes are TRBV7-9 and TRBJ2-7; possibly TRBD1 for D (6 bases). The CDR3 contains 13 residues. The V end was cut by 0 bases, the J end by 4 bases, with 7 bases between. Germline V gene sequence: CDR1 SEHNR, CDR2 FQNEAQ (reference sequence).

CDR3 sequence reads: CATSDFKDNTDTQYF. CDR3 coding DNA: TGTGCCACCAGTGATTTCAAGGACAACACAGATACGCAGTATTTT. The chain is built from TRBV24-1 and TRBJ2-3; TRBD1 might be the D (5 bases). CDR1 is KGHDR, CDR2 SFDVKD, per germline. CDR3 size: 15 residues. Trimming cost V 1 base and J 2 bases, with 9 bases left between them.

The rearrangement links TRBV5-8 to TRBJ1-5, with no clear D. The CDR3 covers 12 residues. The germline V and J ends were trimmed by 1 base and 4 bases, with 3 bases remaining between them. Germline V gene lookup returns CDR1 SGHTS and CDR2 YDEGEE. The CDR3 sequence: CASSLPNQPQHF. CDR3 DNA: TGTGCCAGCAGCTTGCCGAATCAGCCCCAGCATTTT.

The CDR3: CASSHEWRDSPLHF. The CDR3 DNA sequence: TGTGCCAGCAGCCATGAATGGAGGGATTCACCCCTCCACTTT. The V and J genes are TRBV7-6 and TRBJ1-6; D unresolved. The germline V and J ends were trimmed by 5 bases and 8 bases, with 13 bases remaining between them. The CDR3 is 14 amino acids. Per germline, CDR1 SGHVS and CDR2 FNYEAQ.

The chain employs TRBV27 and TRBJ2-7, with 9 positions matching TRBD1. There are 14 residues in the CDR3. Trimming removed 6 bases from V and 3 bases from J; junction bases left unmatched: 6. Per germline, CDR1 MNHEY and CDR2 SMNVEV (reference sequence). In nucleotides, the CDR3 is TGTGCCAGCAGCCAAACAGGGGGCGGCTACGAGCAGTACTTC. It specifies CASSQTGGGYEQYF.

The CDR3 sequence is CASSLRTGPGSPLHF. In DNA, the CDR3 is TGTGCCAGCAGCCTCAGGACAGGACCTGGTTCACCCCTCCACTTT. The J gene is TRBJ1-6, the V gene TRBV5-4; TRBD1 matches at 7 bases. The CDR3 length is 15 residues. V was pared by 4 bases and J by 9 bases, with 10 bases of the junction left unmatched. CDR1 and CDR2 (germline): SGHNT, YYREEE (reference sequence).

The V gene is TRBV7-2, the J gene TRBJ1-2, with 9 bases matching TRBD1. Looked up from germline, CDR1 is SGHTA and CDR2 is FQGNSA. The CDR3 consists of 15 residues. V was pared by 0 bases and J by 7 bases, with 6 bases of the junction left unmatched. The CDR3 loop reads CASSLAGQGTGGYTF. CDR3 nucleotides: TGTGCCAGCAGCTTAGCCGGACAGGGGACTGGTGGCTACACCTTC.

This chain uses TRBV30 with TRBJ1-1; D remains unclear. Germline V lookup: CDR1 GTSNPN, CDR2 SVGIG (reference sequence). V gave up 0 bases and J gave up 1 base, with 9 bases separating them. The CDR3 runs 14 residues. The DNA for the CDR3 is TGTGCCTGGAGTGTACTTCGACAGAACACTGAAGCTTTCTTT. Translating it yields CAWSVLRQNTEAFF.